The subject of this entry is one TCR beta chain. Its cognate antigen is unknown. This sample stems from a study of cytomegalovirus exposure and HLA in healthy donors. On the study more broadly: Unique TCRs numbering some 93 million, obtained from HLA-typed donors, made up an early data release. Findings and limits, study-wide: Roughly uniform sequencing depth across donors was assumed, possibly incorrectly. A later analysis reportedly found that, within productive TCRs, an Asian-associated ancestry cluster had fewer N-insertions than the mean observed across the roughly 630 donors.

V was shortened by 5 bases and J by 4 bases, with 9 bases between the two germline ends. CDR3 length: 13 amino acids. The germline V gene encodes CDR1 MNHEY and CDR2 SMNVEV (reference sequence). The study ran its PCR with 60 Vbeta and 13 Jbeta primers. The assay was immunoSEQ multiplex PCR, and TCRdb's table has in-frame clones only and misses some. The sample has some 150,000 clones; roughly 85% are singletons. Source material: PBMCs. This TCR came from a woman aged 18-29 years in good health and CMV-seronegative. J is TRBJ2-1 and V is TRBV27; possible D gene TRBD2, 6 bases. The CDR3 coding sequence is TGTGCCAGCAGTCGCGGGGAATACAATGAGCAGTTCTTC. This sequence encodes CASSRGEYNEQFF.